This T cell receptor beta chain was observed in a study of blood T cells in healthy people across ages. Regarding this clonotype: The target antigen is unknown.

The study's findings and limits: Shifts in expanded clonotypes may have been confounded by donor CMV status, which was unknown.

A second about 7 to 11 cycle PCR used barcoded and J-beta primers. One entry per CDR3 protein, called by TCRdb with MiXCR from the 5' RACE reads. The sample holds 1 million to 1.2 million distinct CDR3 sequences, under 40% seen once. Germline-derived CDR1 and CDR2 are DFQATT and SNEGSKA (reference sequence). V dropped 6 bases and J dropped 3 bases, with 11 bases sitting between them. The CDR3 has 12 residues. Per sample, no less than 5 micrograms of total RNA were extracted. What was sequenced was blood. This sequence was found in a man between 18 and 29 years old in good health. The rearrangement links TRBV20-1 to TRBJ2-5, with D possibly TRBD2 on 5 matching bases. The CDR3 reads CSARNGKETQYF. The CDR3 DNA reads TGCAGTGCCAGAAACGGGAAAGAGACCCAGTACTTC.